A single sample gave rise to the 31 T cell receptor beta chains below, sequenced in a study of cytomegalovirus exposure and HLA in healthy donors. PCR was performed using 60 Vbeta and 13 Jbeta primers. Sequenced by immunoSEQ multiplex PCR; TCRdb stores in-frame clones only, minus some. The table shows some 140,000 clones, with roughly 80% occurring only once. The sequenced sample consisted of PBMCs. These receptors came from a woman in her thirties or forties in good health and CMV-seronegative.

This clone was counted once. The CDR3 nucleotides are TGTGCCAGCAGCTTAGGACTGCCAAGTCAGCCCCAGCATTTT. It specifies CASSLGLPSQPQHF. V and J are TRBV7-6 and TRBJ1-5, with no clear D. Trimming removed 1 base from V and 6 bases from J, with 10 bases in between. This CDR3 comprises 14 residues. The V gene's germline CDR1 is SGHVS and CDR2 FNYEAQ. Together with reference TRBV7-6 and TRBJ1-5, the CDR3 gives the full variable domain: GAGVSQSPRYKVTKRGQDVALRCDPISGHVSLYWYRQALGQGPEFLTYFNYEAQQDKSGLPNDRFSAERPEGSISTLTIQRTEQRDSAMYRCASSLGLPSQPQHFGDGTRLSIL.

The CDR3 DNA is TGCGCCAGCAGCTGGGAGGGACAGGCAATCTCCTACGAGCAGTACTTC. Encoded protein: CASSWEGQAISYEQYF. The V and J genes are TRBV5-1 and TRBJ2-7; weak D call: TRBD1 (8 bases). The CDR3 is 16 amino acids. Between the trimmed V and J ends, which lost 3 bases and 0 bases, there was a span of 16 bases. Per the germline V gene, CDR1 is SGHRS and CDR2 is YFSETQ.

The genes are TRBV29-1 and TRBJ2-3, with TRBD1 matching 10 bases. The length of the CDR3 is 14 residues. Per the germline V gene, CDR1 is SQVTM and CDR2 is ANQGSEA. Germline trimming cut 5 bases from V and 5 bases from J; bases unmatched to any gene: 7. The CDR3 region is CSVLTGGAVDTQYF. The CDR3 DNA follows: TGCAGCGTTTTGACAGGGGGCGCCGTAGATACGCAGTATTTT.

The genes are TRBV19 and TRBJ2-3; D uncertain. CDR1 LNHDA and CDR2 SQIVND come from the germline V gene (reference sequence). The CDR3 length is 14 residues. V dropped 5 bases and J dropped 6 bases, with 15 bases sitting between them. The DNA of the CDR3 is TGTGCCAGTAGTCCCCGCCCAGGTTATGATACGCAGTATTTT. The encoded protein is CASSPRPGYDTQYF.

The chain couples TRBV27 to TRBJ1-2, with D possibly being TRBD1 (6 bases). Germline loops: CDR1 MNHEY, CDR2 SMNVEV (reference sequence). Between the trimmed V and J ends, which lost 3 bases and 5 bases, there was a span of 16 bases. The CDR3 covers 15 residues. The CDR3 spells CASSLKLAGAYGYTF. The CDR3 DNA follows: TGTGCCAGCAGTTTGAAGTTGGCAGGGGCGTATGGCTACACCTTC.

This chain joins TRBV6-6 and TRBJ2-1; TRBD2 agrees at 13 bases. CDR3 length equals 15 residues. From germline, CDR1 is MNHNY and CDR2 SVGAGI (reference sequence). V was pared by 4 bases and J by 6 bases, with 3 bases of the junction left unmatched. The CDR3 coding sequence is TGTGCCAGCAGTTCCGGGACTAGCGGGATCAATGAGCAGTTCTTC. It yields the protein CASSSGTSGINEQFF.

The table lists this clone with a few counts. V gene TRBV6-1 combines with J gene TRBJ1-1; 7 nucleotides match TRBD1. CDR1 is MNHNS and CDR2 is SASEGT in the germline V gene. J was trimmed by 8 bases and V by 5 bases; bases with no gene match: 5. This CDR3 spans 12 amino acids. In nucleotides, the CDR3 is TGTGCCAGCAGTCCACCGGGACAGGAAGCTTTCTTT. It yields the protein CASSPPGQEAFF.

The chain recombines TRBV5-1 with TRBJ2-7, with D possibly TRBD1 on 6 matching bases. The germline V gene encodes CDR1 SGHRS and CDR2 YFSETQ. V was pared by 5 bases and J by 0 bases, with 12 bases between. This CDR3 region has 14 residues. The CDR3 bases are TGCGCCAGCAGGTACAGGGTTGCCTCCTACGAGCAGTACTTC. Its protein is CASRYRVASYEQYF.

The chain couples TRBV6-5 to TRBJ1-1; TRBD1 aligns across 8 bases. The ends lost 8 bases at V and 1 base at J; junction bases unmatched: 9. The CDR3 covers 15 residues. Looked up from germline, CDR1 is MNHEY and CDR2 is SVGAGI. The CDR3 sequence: CASRRQGSGNTEAFF. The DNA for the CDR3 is TGTGCCAGCCGACGACAGGGGTCGGGGAACACTGAAGCTTTCTTT.

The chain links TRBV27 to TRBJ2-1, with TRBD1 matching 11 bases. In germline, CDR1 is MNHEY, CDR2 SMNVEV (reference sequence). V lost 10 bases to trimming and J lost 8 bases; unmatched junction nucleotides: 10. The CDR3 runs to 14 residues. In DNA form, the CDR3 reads TGTGCCACCCTAGGGACAGGGGGTGGGTATGAGCAGTTCTTC. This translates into CATLGTGGGYEQFF.

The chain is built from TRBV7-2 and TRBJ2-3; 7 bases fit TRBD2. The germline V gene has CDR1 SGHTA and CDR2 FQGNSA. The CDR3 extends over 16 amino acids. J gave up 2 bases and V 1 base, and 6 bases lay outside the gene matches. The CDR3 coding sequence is TGTGCCAGCAGCTTAGACGGGAGGCCCTCCACAGATACGCAGTATTTT. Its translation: CASSLDGRPSTDTQYF.

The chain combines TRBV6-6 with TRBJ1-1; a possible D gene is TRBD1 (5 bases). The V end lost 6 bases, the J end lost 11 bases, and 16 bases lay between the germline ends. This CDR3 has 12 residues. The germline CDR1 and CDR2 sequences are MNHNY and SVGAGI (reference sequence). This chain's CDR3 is CASRMVGQAAFF. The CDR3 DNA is TGTGCCAGCAGAATGGTGGGGCAGGCGGCTTTCTTT.

The CDR3 region is CASSLQTTEAFF. The CDR3 nucleotides read TGTGCCAGCAGCTTACAAACCACTGAAGCTTTCTTT. V and J are TRBV5-6 and TRBJ1-1; D remains ambiguous. CDR1 and CDR2 from the germline V gene are SGHDT and YYEEEE. With 2 bases removed from V and 4 bases from J, the gap between germline ends came to 6 bases. This CDR3 spans 12 amino acids.

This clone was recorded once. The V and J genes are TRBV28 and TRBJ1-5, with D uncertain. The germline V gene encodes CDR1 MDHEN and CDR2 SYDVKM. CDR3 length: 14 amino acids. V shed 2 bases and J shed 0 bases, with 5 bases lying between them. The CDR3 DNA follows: TGTGCCAGCAGTTTAGCAGATAGCAATCAGCCCCAGCATTTT. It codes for CASSLADSNQPQHF.

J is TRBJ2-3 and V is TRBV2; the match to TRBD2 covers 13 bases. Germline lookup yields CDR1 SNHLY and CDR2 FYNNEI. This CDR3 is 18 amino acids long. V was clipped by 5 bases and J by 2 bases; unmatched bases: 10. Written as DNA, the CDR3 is TGTGCCAGCAGTAAGGGACTAGCGGGATTTGTTCCCACAGATACGCAGTATTTT. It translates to CASSKGLAGFVPTDTQYF.

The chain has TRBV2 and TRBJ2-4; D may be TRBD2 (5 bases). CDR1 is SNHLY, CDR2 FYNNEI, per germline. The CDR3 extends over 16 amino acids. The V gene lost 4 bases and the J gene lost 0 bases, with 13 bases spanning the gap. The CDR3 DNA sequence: TGTGCCAGCAGTGCATTTGTCGGACTAGCCAAAAACATTCAGTACTTC. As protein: CASSAFVGLAKNIQYF.

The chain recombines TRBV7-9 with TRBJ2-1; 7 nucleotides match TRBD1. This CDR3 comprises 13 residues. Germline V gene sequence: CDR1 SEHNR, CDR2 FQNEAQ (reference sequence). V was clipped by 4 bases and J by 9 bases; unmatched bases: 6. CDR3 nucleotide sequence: TGTGCCAGCAGCTCAACAGGGGTGGGTGAGCAGTTCTTC. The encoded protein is CASSSTGVGEQFF.

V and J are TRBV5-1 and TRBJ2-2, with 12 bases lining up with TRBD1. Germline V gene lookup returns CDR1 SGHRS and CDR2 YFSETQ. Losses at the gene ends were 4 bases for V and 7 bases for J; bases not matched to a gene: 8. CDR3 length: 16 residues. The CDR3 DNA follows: TGCGCCAGCAGCCCATCCGGGACAGGGGGCTTCGGGGAGCTGTTTTTT. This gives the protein CASSPSGTGGFGELFF.

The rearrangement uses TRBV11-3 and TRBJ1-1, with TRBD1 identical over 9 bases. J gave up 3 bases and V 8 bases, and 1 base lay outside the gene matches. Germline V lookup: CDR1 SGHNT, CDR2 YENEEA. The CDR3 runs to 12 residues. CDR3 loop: CASGDRDTEAFF. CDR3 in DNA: TGTGCCAGCGGGGACAGGGACACTGAAGCTTTCTTT.

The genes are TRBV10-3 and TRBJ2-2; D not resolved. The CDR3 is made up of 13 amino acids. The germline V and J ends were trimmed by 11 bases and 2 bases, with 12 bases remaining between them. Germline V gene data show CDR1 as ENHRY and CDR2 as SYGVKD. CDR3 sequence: CALREENTGELFF. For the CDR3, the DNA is TGTGCCCTTAGAGAAGAAAACACCGGGGAGCTGTTTTTT.

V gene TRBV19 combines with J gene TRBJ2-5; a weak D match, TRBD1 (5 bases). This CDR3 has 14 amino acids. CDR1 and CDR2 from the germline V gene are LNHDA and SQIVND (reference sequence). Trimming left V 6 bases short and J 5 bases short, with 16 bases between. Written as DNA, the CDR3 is TGTGCCAGTAGGAGACAGATATCAGGGGAGACCCAGTACTTC. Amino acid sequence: CASRRQISGETQYF.

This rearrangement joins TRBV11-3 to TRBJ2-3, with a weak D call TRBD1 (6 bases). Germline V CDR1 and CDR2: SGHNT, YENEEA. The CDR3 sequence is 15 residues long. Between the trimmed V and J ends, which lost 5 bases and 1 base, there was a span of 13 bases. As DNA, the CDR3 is TGTGCCAGCAGCATAACGGGACAAGGCACAGATACGCAGTATTTT. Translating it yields CASSITGQGTDTQYF.

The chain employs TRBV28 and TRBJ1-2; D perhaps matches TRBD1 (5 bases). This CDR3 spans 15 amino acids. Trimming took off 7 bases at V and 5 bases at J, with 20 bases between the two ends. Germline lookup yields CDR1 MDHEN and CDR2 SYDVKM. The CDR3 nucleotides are TGTGCCAGCACTCAAGGGGCAGGGCTAGAGTATGGCTACACCTTC. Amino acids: CASTQGAGLEYGYTF.

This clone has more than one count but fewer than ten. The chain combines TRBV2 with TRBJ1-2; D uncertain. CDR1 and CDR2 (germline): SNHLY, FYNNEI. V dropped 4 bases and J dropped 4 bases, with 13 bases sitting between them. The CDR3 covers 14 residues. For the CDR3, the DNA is TGTGCCAGCAGTGCGGAGGAATTGGGCTATGGCTACACCTTC. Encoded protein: CASSAEELGYGYTF.

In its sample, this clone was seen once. The CDR3 loop reads CASTTEGGGNTGELFF. CDR3 bases: TGTGCCAGTACCACCGAGGGTGGGGGCAACACCGGGGAGCTGTTTTTT. The chain carries TRBV19 and TRBJ2-2; D perhaps matches TRBD1 (6 bases). With 7 bases removed from V and 2 bases from J, the gap between germline ends came to 17 bases. From germline, CDR1 is LNHDA and CDR2 SQIVND (reference sequence). The CDR3 runs 16 residues.

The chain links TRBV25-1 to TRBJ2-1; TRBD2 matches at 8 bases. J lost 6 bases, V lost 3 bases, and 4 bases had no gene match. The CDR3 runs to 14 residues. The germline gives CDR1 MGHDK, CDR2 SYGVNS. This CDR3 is CASSDRGGFNEQFF. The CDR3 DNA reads TGTGCCAGCAGTGATCGGGGGGGCTTCAATGAGCAGTTCTTC.

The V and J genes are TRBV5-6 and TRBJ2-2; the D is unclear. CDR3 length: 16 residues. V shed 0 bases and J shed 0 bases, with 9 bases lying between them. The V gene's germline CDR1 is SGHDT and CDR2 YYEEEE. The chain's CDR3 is CASSLDTVANTGELFF. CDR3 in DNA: TGTGCCAGCAGCTTGGATACAGTCGCGAACACCGGGGAGCTGTTTTTT. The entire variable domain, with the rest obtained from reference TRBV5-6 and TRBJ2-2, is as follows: DAGVTQSPTHLIKTRGQQVTLRCSPKSGHDTVSWYQQALGQGPQFIFQYYEEEERQRGNFPDRFSGHQFPNYSSELNVNALLLGDSALYLCASSLDTVANTGELFFGEGSRLTVL.

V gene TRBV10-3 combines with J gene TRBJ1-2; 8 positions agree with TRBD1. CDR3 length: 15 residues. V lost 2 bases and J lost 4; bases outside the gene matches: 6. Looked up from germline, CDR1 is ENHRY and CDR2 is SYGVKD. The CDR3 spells CAISEDQGAFYGYTF. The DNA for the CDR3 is TGTGCCATCAGTGAGGATCAGGGGGCTTTCTATGGCTACACCTTC.

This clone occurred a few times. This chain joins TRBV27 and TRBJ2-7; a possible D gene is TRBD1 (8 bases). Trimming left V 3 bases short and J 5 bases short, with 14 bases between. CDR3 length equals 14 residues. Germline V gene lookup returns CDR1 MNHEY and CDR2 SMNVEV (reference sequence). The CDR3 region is CASSLDREGHEQYF. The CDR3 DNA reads TGTGCCAGCAGTTTGGACAGGGAGGGCCACGAGCAGTACTTC.

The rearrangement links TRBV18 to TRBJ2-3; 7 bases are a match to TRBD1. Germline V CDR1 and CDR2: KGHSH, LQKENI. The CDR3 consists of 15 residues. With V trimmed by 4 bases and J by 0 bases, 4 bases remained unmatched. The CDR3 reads CASSLGTASTDTQYF. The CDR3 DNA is TGTGCCAGCTCACTCGGGACAGCTAGCACAGATACGCAGTATTTT.

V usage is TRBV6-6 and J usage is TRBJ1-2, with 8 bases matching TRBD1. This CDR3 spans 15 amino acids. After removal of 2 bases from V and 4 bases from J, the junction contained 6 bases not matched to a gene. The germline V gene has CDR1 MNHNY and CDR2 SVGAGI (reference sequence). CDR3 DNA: TGTGCCAGCAGTTACGCGACAGGGGACGGCTATGGCTACACCTTC. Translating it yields CASSYATGDGYGYTF.